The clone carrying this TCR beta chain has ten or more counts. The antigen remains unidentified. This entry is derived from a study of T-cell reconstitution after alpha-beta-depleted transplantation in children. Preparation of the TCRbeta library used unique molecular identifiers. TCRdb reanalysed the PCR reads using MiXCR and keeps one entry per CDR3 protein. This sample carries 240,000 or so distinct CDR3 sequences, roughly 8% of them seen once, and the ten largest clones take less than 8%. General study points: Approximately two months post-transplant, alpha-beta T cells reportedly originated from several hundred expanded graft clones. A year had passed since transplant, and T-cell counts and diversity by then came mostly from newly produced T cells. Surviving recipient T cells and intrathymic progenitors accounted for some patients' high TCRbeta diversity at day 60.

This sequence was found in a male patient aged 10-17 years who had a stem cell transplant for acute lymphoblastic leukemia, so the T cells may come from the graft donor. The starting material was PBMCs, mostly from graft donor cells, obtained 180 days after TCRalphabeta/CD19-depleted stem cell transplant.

The CDR3 DNA reads as TGTGCCAGCAGTGAACCCCATTGGGGTACGCAGTATTTT. It yields the protein CASSEPHWGTQYF. The chain is built from TRBV25-1 and TRBJ2-3, with D uncertain. Trimming took off 2 bases at V and 8 bases at J, with 11 bases between the two ends. Germline V lookup: CDR1 MGHDK, CDR2 SYGVNS. The CDR3 sequence is 13 residues long.